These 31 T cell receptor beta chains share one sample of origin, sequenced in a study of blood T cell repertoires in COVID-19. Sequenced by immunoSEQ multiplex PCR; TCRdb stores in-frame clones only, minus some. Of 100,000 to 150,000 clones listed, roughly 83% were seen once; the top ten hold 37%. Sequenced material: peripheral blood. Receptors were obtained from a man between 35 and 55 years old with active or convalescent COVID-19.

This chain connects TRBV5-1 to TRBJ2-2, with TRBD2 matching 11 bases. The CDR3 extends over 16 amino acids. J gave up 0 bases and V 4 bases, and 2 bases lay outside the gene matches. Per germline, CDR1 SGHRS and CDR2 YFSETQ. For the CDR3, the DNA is TGCGCCAGCAGCCCACTAGCGGGGGCGAACACCGGGGAGCTGTTTTTT. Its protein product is CASSPLAGANTGELFF.

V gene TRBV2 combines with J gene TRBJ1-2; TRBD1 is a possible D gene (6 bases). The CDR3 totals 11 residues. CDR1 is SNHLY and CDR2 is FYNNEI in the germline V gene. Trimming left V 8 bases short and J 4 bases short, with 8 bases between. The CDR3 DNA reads TGTGCCAGCGGACAGATCTATGGCTACACCTTC. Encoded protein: CASGQIYGYTF.

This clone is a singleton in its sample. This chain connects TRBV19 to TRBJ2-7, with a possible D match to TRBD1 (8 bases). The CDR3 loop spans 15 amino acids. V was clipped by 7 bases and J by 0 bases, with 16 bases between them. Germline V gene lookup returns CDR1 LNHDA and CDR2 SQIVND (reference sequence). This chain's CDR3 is CASTTGGAGSYEQYF. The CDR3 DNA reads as TGTGCCAGTACCACAGGGGGGGCAGGCTCCTACGAGCAGTACTTC.

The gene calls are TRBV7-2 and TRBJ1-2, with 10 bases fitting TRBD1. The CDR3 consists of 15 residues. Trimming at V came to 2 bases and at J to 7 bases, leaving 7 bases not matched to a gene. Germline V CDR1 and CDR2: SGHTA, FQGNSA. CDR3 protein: CASSLWGDRGGGYTF. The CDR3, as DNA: TGTGCCAGCAGCTTATGGGGGGACAGGGGAGGTGGCTACACCTTC.

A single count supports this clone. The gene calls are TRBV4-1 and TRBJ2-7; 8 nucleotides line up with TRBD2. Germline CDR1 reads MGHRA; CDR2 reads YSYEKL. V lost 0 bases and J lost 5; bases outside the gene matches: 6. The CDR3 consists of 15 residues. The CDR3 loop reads CASSQDRGGADEQYF. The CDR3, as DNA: TGCGCCAGCAGCCAAGACCGGGGGGGGGCCGACGAGCAGTACTTC.

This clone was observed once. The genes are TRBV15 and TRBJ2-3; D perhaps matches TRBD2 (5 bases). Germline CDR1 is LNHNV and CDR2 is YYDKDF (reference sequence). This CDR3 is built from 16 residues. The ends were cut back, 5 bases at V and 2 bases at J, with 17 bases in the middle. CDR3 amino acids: CATSLSSGIPTDTQYF. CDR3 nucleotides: TGTGCCACCAGCCTTTCCAGCGGAATCCCCACAGATACGCAGTATTTT.

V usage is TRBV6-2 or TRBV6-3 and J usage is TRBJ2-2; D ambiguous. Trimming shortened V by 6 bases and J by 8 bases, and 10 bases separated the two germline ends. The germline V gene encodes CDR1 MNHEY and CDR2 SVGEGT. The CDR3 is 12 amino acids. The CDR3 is CASSEQTGELFF. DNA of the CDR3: TGTGCCAGCAGCGAGCAGACTGGGGAGCTGTTTTTT.

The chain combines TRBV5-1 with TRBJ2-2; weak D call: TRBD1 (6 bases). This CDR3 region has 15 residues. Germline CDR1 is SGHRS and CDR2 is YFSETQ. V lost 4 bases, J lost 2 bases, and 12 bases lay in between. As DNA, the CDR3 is TGCGCCAGCAGCCCGGGACACACAAACACCGGGGAGCTGTTTTTT. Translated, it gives CASSPGHTNTGELFF.

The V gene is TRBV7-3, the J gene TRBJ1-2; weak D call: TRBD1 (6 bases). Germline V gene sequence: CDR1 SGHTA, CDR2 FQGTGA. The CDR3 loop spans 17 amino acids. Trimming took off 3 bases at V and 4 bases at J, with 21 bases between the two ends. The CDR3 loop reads CASSLGPTTGAFYGYTF. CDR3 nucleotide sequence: TGTGCCAGCAGCTTGGGCCCTACGACAGGCGCCTTCTATGGCTACACCTTC.

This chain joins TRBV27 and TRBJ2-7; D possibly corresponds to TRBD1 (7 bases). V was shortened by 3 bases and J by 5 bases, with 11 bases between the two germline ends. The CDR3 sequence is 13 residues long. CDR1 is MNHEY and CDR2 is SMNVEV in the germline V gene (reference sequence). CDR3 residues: CASSLTGRHEQYF. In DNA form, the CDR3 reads TGTGCCAGCAGTTTGACAGGGAGGCACGAGCAGTACTTC.

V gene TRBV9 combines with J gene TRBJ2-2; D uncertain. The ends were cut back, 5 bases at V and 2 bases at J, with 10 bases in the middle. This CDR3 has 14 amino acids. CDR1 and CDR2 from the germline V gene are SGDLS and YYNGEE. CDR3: CASSADLNTGELFF. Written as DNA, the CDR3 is TGTGCCAGCAGTGCTGACTTAAACACCGGGGAGCTGTTTTTT.

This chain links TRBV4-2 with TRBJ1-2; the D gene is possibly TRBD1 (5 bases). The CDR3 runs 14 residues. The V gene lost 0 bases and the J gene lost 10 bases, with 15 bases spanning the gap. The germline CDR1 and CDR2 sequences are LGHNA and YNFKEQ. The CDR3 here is CASSQDAKGFDYTF. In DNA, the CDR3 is TGTGCCAGCAGCCAAGATGCGAAGGGGTTCGACTACACCTTC.

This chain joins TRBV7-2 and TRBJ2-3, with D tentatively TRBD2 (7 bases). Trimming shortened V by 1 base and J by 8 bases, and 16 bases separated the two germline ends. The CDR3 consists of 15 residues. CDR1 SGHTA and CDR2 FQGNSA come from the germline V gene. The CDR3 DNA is TGTGCCAGCAGCTTAGGAGGGGGGGCGGTGGGTACGCAGTATTTT. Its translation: CASSLGGGAVGTQYF.

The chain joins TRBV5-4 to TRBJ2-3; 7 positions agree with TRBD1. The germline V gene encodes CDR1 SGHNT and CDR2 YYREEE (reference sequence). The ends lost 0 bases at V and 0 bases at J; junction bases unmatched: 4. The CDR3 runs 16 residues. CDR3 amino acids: CASSLGTGTSTDTQYF. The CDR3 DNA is TGTGCCAGCAGCTTGGGGACAGGTACTAGCACAGATACGCAGTATTTT.

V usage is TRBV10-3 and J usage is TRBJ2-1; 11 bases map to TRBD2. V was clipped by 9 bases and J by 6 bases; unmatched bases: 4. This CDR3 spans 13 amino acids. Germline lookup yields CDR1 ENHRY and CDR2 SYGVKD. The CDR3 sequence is CAMTSGDRNEQFF. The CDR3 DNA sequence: TGTGCCATGACTAGCGGGGACCGCAATGAGCAGTTCTTC.

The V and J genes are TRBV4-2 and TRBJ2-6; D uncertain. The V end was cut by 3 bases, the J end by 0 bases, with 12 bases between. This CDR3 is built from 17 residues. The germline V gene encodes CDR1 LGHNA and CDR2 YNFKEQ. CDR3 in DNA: TGTGCCAGCAGCCACGGAATGGGCAACTCTGGGGCCAACGTCCTGACTTTC. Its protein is CASSHGMGNSGANVLTF.

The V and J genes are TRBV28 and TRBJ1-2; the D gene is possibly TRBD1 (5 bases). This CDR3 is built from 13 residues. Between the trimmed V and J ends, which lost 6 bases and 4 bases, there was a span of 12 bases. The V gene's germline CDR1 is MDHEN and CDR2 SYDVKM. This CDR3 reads CASRSGHPYGYTF. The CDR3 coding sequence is TGTGCCAGCAGATCTGGACACCCCTATGGCTACACCTTC.

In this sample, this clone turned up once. The CDR3 coding sequence is TGTGCCATCAGTGAGTCAGTCGGGATATCTACAAACACTGAAGCTTTCTTT. Protein sequence: CAISESVGISTNTEAFF. The V and J genes are TRBV10-3 and TRBJ1-1; D is uncertain. The germline V gene encodes CDR1 ENHRY and CDR2 SYGVKD. V lost 0 bases, J lost 2 bases, and 16 bases lay in between. The CDR3 consists of 17 residues.

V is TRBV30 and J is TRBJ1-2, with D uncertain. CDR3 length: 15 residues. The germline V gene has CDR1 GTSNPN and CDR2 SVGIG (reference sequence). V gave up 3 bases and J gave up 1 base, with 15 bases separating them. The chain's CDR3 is CAWRWERSFNYGYTF. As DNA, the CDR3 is TGTGCCTGGAGATGGGAGCGGTCCTTTAACTATGGCTACACCTTC.

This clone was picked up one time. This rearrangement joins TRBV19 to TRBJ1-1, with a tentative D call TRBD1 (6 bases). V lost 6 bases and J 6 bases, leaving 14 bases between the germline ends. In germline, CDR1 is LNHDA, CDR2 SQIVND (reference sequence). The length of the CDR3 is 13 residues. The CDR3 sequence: CASSSGAAPEAFF. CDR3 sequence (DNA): TGTGCCAGTAGCTCAGGGGCCGCTCCTGAAGCTTTCTTT.

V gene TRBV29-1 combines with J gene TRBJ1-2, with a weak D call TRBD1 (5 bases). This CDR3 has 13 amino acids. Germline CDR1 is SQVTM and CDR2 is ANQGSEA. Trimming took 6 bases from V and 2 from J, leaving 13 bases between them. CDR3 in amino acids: CSVPGGYNYGYTF. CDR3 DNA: TGCAGCGTCCCCGGGGGGTACAACTATGGCTACACCTTC. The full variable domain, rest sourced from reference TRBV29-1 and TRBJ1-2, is SAVISQKPSRDICQRGTSLTIQCQVDSQVTMMFWYRQQPGQSLTLIATANQGSEATYESGFVIDKFPISRPNLTFSTLTVSNMSPEDSSIYLCSVPGGYNYGYTFGSGTRLTVV.

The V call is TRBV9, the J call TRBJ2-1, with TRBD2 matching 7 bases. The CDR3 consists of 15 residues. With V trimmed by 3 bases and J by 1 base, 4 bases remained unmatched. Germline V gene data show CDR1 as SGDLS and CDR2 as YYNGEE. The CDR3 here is CASSASGESYNEQFF. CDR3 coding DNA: TGTGCCAGCAGCGCCAGCGGGGAATCCTACAATGAGCAGTTCTTC.

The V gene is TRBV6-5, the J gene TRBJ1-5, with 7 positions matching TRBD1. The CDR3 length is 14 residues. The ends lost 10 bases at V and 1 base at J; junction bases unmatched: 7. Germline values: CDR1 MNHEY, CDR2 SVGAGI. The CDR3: CATRQGGSNQPQHF. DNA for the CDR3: TGTGCCACCAGACAGGGAGGGAGCAATCAGCCCCAGCATTTT.

CDR3 nucleotide sequence: TGTGCCAGCAGCCGAGACGGACTAGCGCCTGCCGGGGAGCTGTTTTTT. Translating it yields CASSRDGLAPAGELFF. The V call is TRBV9, the J call TRBJ2-2; 9 bases are shared with TRBD2. Germline CDR1 and CDR2: SGDLS and YYNGEE. CDR3 size: 16 residues. With V trimmed by 4 bases and J by 6 bases, 10 bases remained unmatched.

The CDR3 is CASTPRSGFNYEQYF. The CDR3 bases are TGTGCCAGCACTCCCCGGAGCGGCTTCAACTACGAGCAGTACTTC. The gene calls are TRBV28 and TRBJ2-7, with D maybe TRBD2 (5 bases). The CDR3 contains 15 residues. The V gene's germline CDR1 is MDHEN and CDR2 SYDVKM. The V end was cut by 7 bases, the J end by 3 bases, with 19 bases between.

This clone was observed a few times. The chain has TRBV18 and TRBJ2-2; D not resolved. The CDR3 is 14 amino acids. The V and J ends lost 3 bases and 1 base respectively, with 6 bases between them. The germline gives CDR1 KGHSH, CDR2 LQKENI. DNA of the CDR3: TGTGCCAGCTCACCGTTAGAGAACACCGGGGAGCTGTTTTTT. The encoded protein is CASSPLENTGELFF.

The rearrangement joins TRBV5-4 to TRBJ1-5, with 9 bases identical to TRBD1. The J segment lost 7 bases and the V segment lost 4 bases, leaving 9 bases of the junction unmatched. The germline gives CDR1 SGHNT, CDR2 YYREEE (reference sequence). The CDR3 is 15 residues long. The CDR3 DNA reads TGTGCCAGCAGCCGGGCCCCGACAGGGGGACAGCCCCAGCATTTT. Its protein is CASSRAPTGGQPQHF.

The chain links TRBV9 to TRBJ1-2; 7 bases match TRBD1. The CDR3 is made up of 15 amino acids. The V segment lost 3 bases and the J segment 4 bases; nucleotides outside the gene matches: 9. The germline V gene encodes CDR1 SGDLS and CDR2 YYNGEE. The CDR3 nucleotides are TGTGCCAGCAGCGGGGGACAGCACCCAACCTATGGCTACACCTTC. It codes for CASSGGQHPTYGYTF.

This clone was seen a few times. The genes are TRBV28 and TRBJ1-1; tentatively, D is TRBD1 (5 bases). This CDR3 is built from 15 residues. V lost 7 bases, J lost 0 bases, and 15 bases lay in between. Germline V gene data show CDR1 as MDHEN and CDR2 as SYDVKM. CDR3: CASIVDSRMNTEAFF. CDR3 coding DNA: TGTGCCAGCATTGTAGACAGTCGCATGAACACTGAAGCTTTCTTT.

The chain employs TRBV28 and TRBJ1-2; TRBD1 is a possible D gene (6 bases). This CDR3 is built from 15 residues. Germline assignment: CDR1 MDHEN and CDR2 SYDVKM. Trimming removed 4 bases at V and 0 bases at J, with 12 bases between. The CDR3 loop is CASSYRALANYGYTF. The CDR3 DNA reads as TGTGCCAGCAGTTACAGGGCCCTAGCTAACTATGGCTACACCTTC.

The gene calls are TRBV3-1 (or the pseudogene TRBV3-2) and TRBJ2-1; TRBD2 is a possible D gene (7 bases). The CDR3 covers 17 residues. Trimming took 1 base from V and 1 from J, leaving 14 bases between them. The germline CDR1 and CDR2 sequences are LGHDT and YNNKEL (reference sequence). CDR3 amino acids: CASSQGWKGGSYNEQFF. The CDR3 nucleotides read TGTGCCAGCAGCCAAGGGTGGAAGGGGGGGTCCTACAATGAGCAGTTCTTC.